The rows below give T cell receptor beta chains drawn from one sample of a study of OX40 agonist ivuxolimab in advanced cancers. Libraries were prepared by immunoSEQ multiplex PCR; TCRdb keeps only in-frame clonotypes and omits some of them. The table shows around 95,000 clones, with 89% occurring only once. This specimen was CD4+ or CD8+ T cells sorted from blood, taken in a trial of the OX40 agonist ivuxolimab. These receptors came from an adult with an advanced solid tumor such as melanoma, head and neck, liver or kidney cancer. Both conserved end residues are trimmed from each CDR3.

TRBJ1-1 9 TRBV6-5 AAMGAAEAF
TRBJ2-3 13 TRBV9 ASSVGAALGDTQY
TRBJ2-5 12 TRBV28 ATRPPARPLTQY
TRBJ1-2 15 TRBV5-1 ASSLGPDNMSVYGYT
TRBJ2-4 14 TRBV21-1 ASSRDRGLAKNIQY
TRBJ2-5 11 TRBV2 ASRGTRAETQY
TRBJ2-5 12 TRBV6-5 ASSYTGRQETQY
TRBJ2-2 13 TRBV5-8 ASSRTVPARGELF
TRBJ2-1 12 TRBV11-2 ASSLVSNVNEQF
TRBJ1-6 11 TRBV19 ASSQPTPSPLH
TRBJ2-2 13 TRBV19 ASSIGGRNTGELF
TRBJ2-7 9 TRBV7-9 ASSLRGHQY
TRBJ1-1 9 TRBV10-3 AIQMNTEAF
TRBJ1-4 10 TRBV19 ASSIGERRLF
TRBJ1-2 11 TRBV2 ASKSTGSYGYT
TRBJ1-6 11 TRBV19 ASRTGEGSPLH
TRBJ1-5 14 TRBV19 ASSMGAPGGNQPQH
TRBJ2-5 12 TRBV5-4 ASSKTEQQETQY
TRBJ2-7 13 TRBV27 ASSFTTSGRYEQY
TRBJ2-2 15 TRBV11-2 ASSMNRGQIHPGELF
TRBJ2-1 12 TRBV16 ASSPPRGYNEQF
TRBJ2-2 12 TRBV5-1 ASSLVEKGGELF
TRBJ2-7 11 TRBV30 AWRPPRPGEQY
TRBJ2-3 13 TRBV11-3 ASSLGPAGAHTQY
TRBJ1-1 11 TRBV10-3 ASRTSMSTEAF
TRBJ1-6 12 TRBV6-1 ASSPQGGNSPLH
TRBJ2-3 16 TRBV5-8 ASPSEFSGTPTSDTQY
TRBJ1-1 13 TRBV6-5 ASSPHGPGAIEAF
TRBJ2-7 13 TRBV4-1 ASSQDNPGYYEQY
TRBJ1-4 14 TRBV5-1 ASSLGRALINEKLF
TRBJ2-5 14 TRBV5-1 ASGGGSEKYQETQY
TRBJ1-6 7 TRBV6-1 ASDSPLH
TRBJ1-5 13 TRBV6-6 ASSYRESLSEAQH
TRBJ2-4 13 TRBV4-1 ASSQRGVGWGVQY
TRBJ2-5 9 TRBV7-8 ASSLQETQY
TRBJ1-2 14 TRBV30 AWSLMTGTGAGGYT
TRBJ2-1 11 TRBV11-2 ASSLGGTGEQF
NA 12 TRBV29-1 SVGTSGSSHEQF
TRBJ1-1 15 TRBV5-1 ASSPGPGLARSTEAF
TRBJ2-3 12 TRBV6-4 ASSPTSGPHTQY
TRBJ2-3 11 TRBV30 AGKRTSTDTQY
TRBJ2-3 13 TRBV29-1 SVAARDRGTDTQY
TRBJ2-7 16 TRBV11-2 ASSFRTGGGLVSYEQY
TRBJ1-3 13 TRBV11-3 ASSQDSSSGNTIY
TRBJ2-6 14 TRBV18 ASSAPTGPGANVLT
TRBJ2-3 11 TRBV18 ASSPDSTDTQY
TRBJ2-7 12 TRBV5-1 ASSFRPRTYEQY
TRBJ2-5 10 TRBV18 ASSPPGETQY
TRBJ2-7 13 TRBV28 ASRQRLAGAYEQY
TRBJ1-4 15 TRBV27 ASSLYRAGGRNEKLF
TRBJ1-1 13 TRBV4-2 ASSQGTGVRAEAF
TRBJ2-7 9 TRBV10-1 AIKHSYEQY
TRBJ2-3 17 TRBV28 ASSPAGGYGRRSTDTQY
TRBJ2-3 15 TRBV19 ASSWADAQSSTDTQY
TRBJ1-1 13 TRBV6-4 ASSSKTGGRTEAF
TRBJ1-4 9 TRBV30 AWSTGEKLF